What follows are 26 T cell receptor beta chains derived from one specimen sequenced in a study of T cell responses to AZD1222 COVID-19 vaccine. Sequenced by immunoSEQ multiplex PCR; TCRdb stores in-frame clones only, minus some. The repertoire holds about 94,000 clones, with approximately 90% as singletons. Sequenced material: peripheral blood, taken on day 0 of AZD1222 vaccination. The receptors derive from an adult in good health.

The chain joins TRBV5-1 to TRBJ1-6; D uncertain. Germline V lookup: CDR1 SGHRS, CDR2 YFSETQ. V was clipped by 4 bases and J by 6 bases, with 17 bases between them. CDR3 size: 16 residues. DNA for the CDR3: TGCGCCAGCAGCGAAGGACTCTATTCCCCTAATTCACCCCTCCACTTT. Its protein is CASSEGLYSPNSPLHF.

The rearrangement uses TRBV11-2 and TRBJ2-3, with 8 positions matching TRBD2. V lost 5 bases to trimming and J lost 8 bases; unmatched junction nucleotides: 6. CDR1 and CDR2 (germline): SGHAT, FQNNGV. CDR3 length equals 13 residues. The CDR3 spells CASSGKAGATQYF. CDR3 bases: TGTGCCAGCAGCGGAAAAGCGGGGGCTACGCAGTATTTT.

V is TRBV3-1 (or the pseudogene TRBV3-2) and J is TRBJ1-2, with D unresolved. Germline CDR1 reads LGHDT; CDR2 reads YNNKEL (reference sequence). The CDR3 runs to 14 residues. V was trimmed by 10 bases and J by 6 bases, leaving 21 bases between them. CDR3 amino acids: CATSAETATNGYTF. As DNA, the CDR3 is TGTGCCACCTCGGCAGAGACTGCAACGAATGGCTACACCTTC.

This sequence joins TRBV5-4 and TRBJ2-7; 7 bases line up with TRBD1. Germline trimming cut 4 bases from V and 6 bases from J; bases unmatched to any gene: 7. This CDR3 contains 13 residues. Germline lookup yields CDR1 SGHNT and CDR2 YYREEE (reference sequence). The CDR3 here is CASSPQGVGEQYF. For the CDR3, the DNA is TGTGCCAGCAGCCCCCAGGGGGTAGGCGAGCAGTACTTC.

The J gene is TRBJ2-7, the V gene TRBV25-1; D possibly corresponds to TRBD1 (5 bases). CDR1 is MGHDK and CDR2 is SYGVNS in the germline V gene. V lost 6 bases and J lost 4, with 10 bases in between. The CDR3 is 12 residues long. Here the CDR3 reads CASSHDRYEQYF. CDR3 in DNA: TGTGCCAGCAGCCACGACAGATACGAGCAGTACTTC.

In DNA form, the CDR3 reads TGTGCCAGCAGCTCTACTAGCGGGGACCAGTTCTTC. It is translated as CASSSTSGDQFF. The chain links TRBV11-3 to TRBJ2-1; TRBD2 aligns across 10 bases. Germline V gene sequence: CDR1 SGHNT, CDR2 YENEEA. The CDR3 has 12 amino acids. V lost 4 bases to trimming and J lost 13 bases; unmatched junction nucleotides: 4. The full variable domain, completed using reference TRBV11-3 and TRBJ2-1, is EAGVVQSPRYKIIEKKQPVAFWCNPISGHNTLYWYLQNLGQGPELLIRYENEEAVDDSQLPKDRFSAERLKGVDSTLKIQPAELGDSAVYLCASSSTSGDQFFGPGTRLTVL.

The gene calls are TRBV19 and TRBJ2-3; D is unresolved. V dropped 4 bases and J dropped 4 bases, with 9 bases sitting between them. Germline V lookup: CDR1 LNHDA, CDR2 SQIVND (reference sequence). This CDR3 is built from 13 residues. CDR3 in DNA: TGTGCCAGTAGTAATGGGGTCCCAGATACGCAGTATTTT. Protein sequence: CASSNGVPDTQYF.

V usage is TRBV7-3 and J usage is TRBJ2-2, with D possibly being TRBD2 (5 bases). Trimming cost V 4 bases and J 5 bases, with 20 bases left between them. Germline CDR1 is SGHTA and CDR2 is FQGTGA. CDR3 length: 17 amino acids. This CDR3 reads CASSSPMGESTTGELFF. CDR3 DNA: TGTGCCAGCAGCTCACCTATGGGAGAGTCGACTACCGGGGAGCTGTTTTTT. Full variable domain (remainder filled in from reference TRBV7-3 and TRBJ2-2): GAGVSQTPSNKVTEKGKYVELRCDPISGHTALYWYRQSLGQGPEFLIYFQGTGAADDSGLPNDRFFAVRPEGSVSTLKIQRTERGDSAVYLCASSSPMGESTTGELFFGEGSRLTVL.

The DNA for the CDR3 is TGTGCCAGTAGTATGGCGGGCAGGGGGCAAGAGACCCAGTACTTC. Translation gives CASSMAGRGQETQYF. The rearrangement links TRBV19 to TRBJ2-5; 7 bases match TRBD1. The CDR3 length is 15 residues. Germline CDR1 and CDR2: LNHDA and SQIVND (reference sequence). The junction had 6 bases not matched to a gene; V was cut back by 3 bases and J by 2 bases.

The rearrangement uses TRBV5-1 and TRBJ2-7; no clear D gene. This CDR3 spans 13 amino acids. Between the trimmed V and J ends, which lost 0 bases and 3 bases, there was a span of 7 bases. Germline loops: CDR1 SGHRS, CDR2 YFSETQ. CDR3 region: CASSLAPSYEQYF. CDR3 coding DNA: TGCGCCAGCAGCTTGGCCCCTAGCTACGAGCAGTACTTC.

The chain is built from TRBV7-2 and TRBJ2-7; the D gene is possibly TRBD2 (5 bases). Germline lookup yields CDR1 SGHTA and CDR2 FQGNSA. V lost 4 bases and J 5 bases, leaving 18 bases between the germline ends. This CDR3 has 15 residues. CDR3 in amino acids: CASSSPDPRVDEQYF. The CDR3 DNA follows: TGTGCCAGCAGCTCACCCGACCCGCGGGTCGACGAGCAGTACTTC.

The chain has TRBV19 and TRBJ2-5; TRBD1 aligns across 10 bases. The trim removed 4 bases at V and 4 bases at J, leaving 6 bases unmatched. Germline CDR1 reads LNHDA; CDR2 reads SQIVND (reference sequence). CDR3 length: 15 residues. This chain's CDR3 is CASSKRDRGPETQYF. The CDR3 DNA sequence: TGTGCCAGTAGTAAAAGGGACAGGGGTCCAGAGACCCAGTACTTC.

This chain uses TRBV12-3 or TRBV12-4 with TRBJ2-5; D gene unclear. Trimming pared 2 bases from V and 2 bases from J, leaving 3 bases between. The CDR3 spans 12 residues. This CDR3 reads CASSLKQETQYF. CDR3 bases: TGTGCCAGCAGTTTAAAGCAAGAGACCCAGTACTTC.

The chain carries TRBV5-4 and TRBJ1-1; D might be TRBD1 (6 bases). Germline values: CDR1 SGHNT, CDR2 YYREEE (reference sequence). CDR3 length: 15 amino acids. With 0 bases removed from V and 7 bases from J, the gap between germline ends came to 16 bases. The chain's CDR3 is CASSLALGGGREAFF. The CDR3 nucleotides read TGTGCCAGCAGCTTGGCTTTGGGCGGGGGGCGTGAAGCTTTCTTT.

The V gene is TRBV30, the J gene TRBJ2-3, with TRBD1 identical over 7 bases. The germline gives CDR1 GTSNPN, CDR2 SVGIG (reference sequence). The length of the CDR3 is 15 residues. V dropped 4 bases and J dropped 2; count of bases not matched to a gene: 9. CDR3 protein: CAWIRRQGVTDTQYF. DNA of the CDR3: TGTGCCTGGATAAGGAGGCAGGGGGTCACAGATACGCAGTATTTT.

This clone was seen only once. The rearrangement links TRBV6-2 or TRBV6-3 to TRBJ1-1, with 7 nucleotides matching TRBD1. This CDR3 region has 15 residues. Germline CDR1 and CDR2: MNHEY and SVGEGT. Trimming took 2 bases from V and 1 from J; bases not matched to a gene: 4. The CDR3 region is CASSYGRGRNTEAFF. In DNA, the CDR3 is TGTGCCAGCAGTTACGGCAGGGGGAGGAACACTGAAGCTTTCTTT.

This clone showed up just once. As DNA, the CDR3 is TGTGCCAGCAGCTTGGATAATGGGGCCTCCTACAATGAGCAGTTCTTC. It encodes CASSLDNGASYNEQFF. The genes are TRBV7-9 and TRBJ2-1; a possible D gene is TRBD1 (5 bases). The V gene lost 3 bases and the J gene lost 0 bases, with 12 bases spanning the gap. This CDR3 region has 16 residues. Germline values: CDR1 SEHNR, CDR2 FQNEAQ (reference sequence).

This chain connects TRBV19 to TRBJ1-5; D uncertain. V lost 0 bases to trimming and J lost 0 bases, with 6 bases between them. Germline lookup yields CDR1 LNHDA and CDR2 SQIVND (reference sequence). The CDR3 loop spans 15 amino acids. Written as DNA, the CDR3 is TGTGCCAGTAGTATAGAGGGGAATAGCAATCAGCCCCAGCATTTT. This encodes CASSIEGNSNQPQHF.

The gene calls are TRBV2 and TRBJ2-5; TRBD2 matches at 10 bases. The CDR3 has 16 amino acids. Germline V gives CDR1 SNHLY, CDR2 FYNNEI. V lost 4 bases, J lost 3 bases, and 8 bases stayed unmatched. In DNA form, the CDR3 reads TGTGCCAGCAGTGGTCGTAGCGGGGGGACCGAAGAGACCCAGTACTTC. Protein sequence: CASSGRSGGTEETQYF.

The rearrangement links TRBV5-1 to TRBJ1-6; D ambiguous. Germline CDR1 reads SGHRS; CDR2 reads YFSETQ. V was clipped by 0 bases and J by 8 bases, with 9 bases between them. The CDR3 loop spans 14 amino acids. The CDR3 bases are TGCGCCAGCAGCTTGGCCAGTTCAGATTCACCCCTCCACTTT. It yields the protein CASSLASSDSPLHF.

The CDR3 protein is CASSREGGAVTGELFF. Written as DNA, the CDR3 is TGTGCCAGCAGCCGAGAAGGGGGGGCAGTCACCGGGGAGCTGTTTTTT. This chain connects TRBV3-1 (or the pseudogene TRBV3-2) to TRBJ2-2, with D possibly TRBD2 on 7 matching bases. Germline V gene sequence: CDR1 LGHDT, CDR2 YNNKEL (reference sequence). This CDR3 is built from 16 residues. The V gene lost 4 bases and the J gene lost 4 bases, with 16 bases spanning the gap.

This chain connects TRBV7-8 to TRBJ1-6, with a tentative D call TRBD1 (6 bases). The CDR3 length is 17 residues. The germline V gene encodes CDR1 SGHVS and CDR2 FQNEAQ. V dropped 1 base and J dropped 0 bases, with 10 bases sitting between them. CDR3 bases: TGTGCCAGCAGCTTAGTCACAGGGATCTCCTATAATTCACCCCTCCACTTT. Translating it yields CASSLVTGISYNSPLHF.

The gene calls are TRBV6-2 or TRBV6-3 and TRBJ1-2, with D maybe TRBD1 (5 bases). The CDR3 has 14 residues. Per germline, CDR1 MNHEY and CDR2 SVGEGT. Trimming removed 4 bases at V and 0 bases at J, with 9 bases between. The CDR3 loop is CASSWGGSNYGYTF. CDR3 bases: TGTGCCAGCAGTTGGGGCGGGTCTAACTATGGCTACACCTTC.

The chain combines TRBV6-5 with TRBJ1-1; no clear D. The CDR3 has 14 amino acids. The germline CDR1 and CDR2 sequences are MNHEY and SVGAGI. V dropped 0 bases and J dropped 4 bases, with 9 bases sitting between them. CDR3 in amino acids: CASSYSSGVTEAFF. CDR3 nucleotides: TGTGCCAGCAGTTACTCATCCGGGGTCACTGAAGCTTTCTTT.

The rearrangement joins TRBV6-2 or TRBV6-3 to TRBJ2-7; D is possibly TRBD2 (6 bases). Germline V lookup: CDR1 MNHEY, CDR2 SVGEGT. V gave up 5 bases and J gave up 2 bases, with 16 bases separating them. The CDR3 sequence is 15 residues long. CDR3 in amino acids: CASSGGFGTAYEQYF. The CDR3 DNA sequence: TGTGCCAGCAGTGGAGGGTTCGGGACGGCCTACGAGCAGTACTTC.

The chain is built from TRBV12-3 or TRBV12-4 and TRBJ1-1; D gene unclear. Trimming removed 1 base from V and 3 bases from J, with 3 bases in between. This CDR3 has 12 amino acids. This chain's CDR3 is CASSLEDTEAFF. CDR3 bases: TGTGCCAGCAGTTTAGAGGACACTGAAGCTTTCTTT.